This T cell receptor beta chain was documented in a study of blood T cell repertoires in COVID-19. The CDR3 is 17 residues long. CDR1 LGHNA and CDR2 YSLEER come from the germline V gene. V lost 1 base and J lost 5; bases outside the gene matches: 11. As processed by the authors: Amplified reference gene primers provided the basis for estimating nucleated cell counts. Sequencing was performed with immunoSEQ multiplex PCR; in TCRdb, only in-frame clones are kept and a portion is missing. V, J and clone size were drawn from that table, and D and trimming were deduced from the DNA. The sample includes 130,000 to 150,000 clones, roughly 88% seen only once; the top ten take around 8%.

The chain couples TRBV4-3 to TRBJ1-1, with 9 bases that match TRBD1. Sequenced sample: peripheral blood. This TCR was sampled from a woman in her sixties or seventies with COVID-19, enrolled during active disease. The CDR3 here is CASSQVGSGTGLTEAFF. CDR3 sequence (DNA): TGCGCCAGCAGCCAAGTGGGTTCCGGGACAGGGCTGACTGAAGCTTTCTTT.